This T cell receptor beta chain was recorded in a study of cytomegalovirus exposure and HLA in healthy donors. In germline, CDR1 is SGDLS, CDR2 YYNGEE. Deletions cut 2 bases from V and 0 bases from J, with 3 bases between. The CDR3 runs 13 residues. PCR amplification relied on 60 Vbeta primers (plus 13 Jbeta primers). Using immunoSEQ multiplex PCR, the repertoire was profiled, and TCRdb retains in-frame clones only, with some absent. The table includes approximately 140,000 clones, 73% detected once. What was sequenced was PBMCs. The chain employs TRBV9 and TRBJ1-5; the D is unclear. This clonotype was sampled from a woman between 18 and 29 years old in good health and CMV-seronegative. CDR3 bases: TGTGCCAGCAGCGTTAATAGCAATCAGCCCCAGCATTTT. Protein product: CASSVNSNQPQHF.